The rows below give T cell receptor beta chains drawn from one sample of a study of identical twins. In TCRdb, the 5' RACE reads were re-called with MiXCR into one record per CDR3 protein. The sample has about 720,000 distinct CDR3 sequences, roughly 18% seen once. The data were also submitted as part of a second study, on T cells expressing NK-cell markers.

The material sequenced was PBMCs. All receptors come from a woman under 30 in good health. The CDR3 runs from the conserved cysteine through the conserved F or W. Each record gives: CDR3 DNA, CDR3 protein, clone size, V gene, J gene, D gene. D genes are given only for firm matches. Clone size, where shown, is once, few, many, or a class for clones that have expanded.

CDR3nt: TGTGCCAGCAGGGTCAAAAACATTCAGTACTTC
CDR3aa: CASRVKNIQYF
abundance: NA
v_gene: TRBV2
j_gene: TRBJ2-4
d_gene: NA

CDR3nt: TGCAGTGCTGCAAGACTAGCTAGCGATGAGCAGTTCTTC
CDR3aa: CSAARLASDEQFF
abundance: NA
v_gene: TRBV20-1
j_gene: TRBJ2-1
d_gene: TRBD2

CDR3nt: TGTGCCAGCAGGCCGGGGGTAGCGGGGAGGTCCTACAATGAGCAGTTCTTC
CDR3aa: CASRPGVAGRSYNEQFF
abundance: few
v_gene: TRBV12-3/TRBV12-4
j_gene: TRBJ2-1
d_gene: TRBD2

CDR3nt: TGTGCCAGCAGCCACCTCCGGGCCGTCCCTACGCAGTATTTT
CDR3aa: CASSHLRAVPTQYF
abundance: NA
v_gene: TRBV3-1
j_gene: TRBJ2-3
d_gene: NA

CDR3nt: TGTGCCAGCACCGGCATACGGGGAGAAGCTTTCTTT
CDR3aa: CASTGIRGEAFF
abundance: NA
v_gene: TRBV2
j_gene: TRBJ1-1
d_gene: NA

CDR3nt: TGTGCCAGCAGTTACCCGACAGGGAAAGATACGCAGTATTTT
CDR3aa: CASSYPTGKDTQYF
abundance: few
v_gene: TRBV6-2/TRBV6-3
j_gene: TRBJ2-3
d_gene: TRBD1

CDR3nt: TGTGCCAGCAGTTTTGCTCCGAGCGAGCAGTTCTTC
CDR3aa: CASSFAPSEQFF
abundance: few
v_gene: TRBV12-3/TRBV12-4
j_gene: TRBJ2-1
d_gene: NA

CDR3nt: TGCAGCGTTGGCAGCAGCCCCCTTGAAGCTTTCTTT
CDR3aa: CSVGSSPLEAFF
abundance: NA
v_gene: TRBV29-1
j_gene: TRBJ1-1
d_gene: NA

CDR3nt: TGTGCCAGCAGTTCCACCGGGACAGGGACCTACTATGGCTACACCTTC
CDR3aa: CASSSTGTGTYYGYTF
abundance: NA
v_gene: TRBV27
j_gene: TRBJ1-2
d_gene: TRBD1

CDR3nt: TGCGCCATCAAGCAGGGTGGCACAGATACGCAGTATTTT
CDR3aa: CAIKQGGTDTQYF
abundance: many
v_gene: TRBV5-1
j_gene: TRBJ2-3
d_gene: NA

CDR3nt: TGTGCCAGCATAATCTCGGGGGGCTCCTACAATGAGCAGTTCTTC
CDR3aa: CASIISGGSYNEQFF
abundance: NA
v_gene: TRBV7-9
j_gene: TRBJ2-1
d_gene: TRBD2

CDR3nt: TGCGCCAGCAGGGGGAGCTTCTATGGCTACACCTTC
CDR3aa: CASRGSFYGYTF
abundance: few
v_gene: TRBV5-1
j_gene: TRBJ1-2
d_gene: NA

CDR3nt: TGTGCCAGCAGTTCCGGACAAATAATCTCCTACGAGCAGTACTTC
CDR3aa: CASSSGQIISYEQYF
abundance: NA
v_gene: TRBV12-3/TRBV12-4
j_gene: TRBJ2-7
d_gene: NA

CDR3nt: TGTGCCAGCAGCTCGGGTGGACAGGCTCAGTGGGGGACCCAGTACTTC
CDR3aa: CASSSGGQAQWGTQYF
abundance: NA
v_gene: TRBV7-9
j_gene: TRBJ2-5
d_gene: TRBD1

CDR3nt: TGTGCCATCATGGGGTCAGCGGGGTCAGCTTTCTTT
CDR3aa: CAIMGSAGSAFF
abundance: few
v_gene: TRBV10-3
j_gene: TRBJ1-1
d_gene: NA

CDR3nt: TGCAGTGCCCGAACGGGACTAGCGGGAGCGGGAGAGCAGTACTTC
CDR3aa: CSARTGLAGAGEQYF
abundance: NA
v_gene: TRBV20-1
j_gene: TRBJ2-7
d_gene: TRBD2

CDR3nt: TGCGCCAGCAGCGTGTCGGGGGCCTCTACAGATACGCAGTATTTT
CDR3aa: CASSVSGASTDTQYF
abundance: NA
v_gene: TRBV5-1
j_gene: TRBJ2-3
d_gene: NA

CDR3nt: TGTGCTAGTGCCCAGACTAGCGGGAGATTGAATGAGCAGTTCTTC
CDR3aa: CASAQTSGRLNEQFF
abundance: NA
v_gene: TRBV12-5
j_gene: TRBJ2-1
d_gene: TRBD2

CDR3nt: TGTGCCAGCAGCATAGGACAGGGTGCCTTACCAGCTTTCTTT
CDR3aa: CASSIGQGALPAFF
abundance: NA
v_gene: TRBV12-3/TRBV12-4
j_gene: TRBJ1-1
d_gene: TRBD1

CDR3nt: TGCAGCGTGGGGATCGGGCCAGGGCGGAATTCACCCCTCCACTTT
CDR3aa: CSVGIGPGRNSPLHF
abundance: many
v_gene: TRBV29-1
j_gene: TRBJ1-6
d_gene: NA

CDR3nt: TGCGCCAGCAGTTTGGGGGACAAGGACGAGCAGTACTTC
CDR3aa: CASSLGDKDEQYF
abundance: NA
v_gene: TRBV5-1
j_gene: TRBJ2-7
d_gene: NA

CDR3nt: TGTGCCAGCAGGATCACTATGAACACTGAAGCTTTCTTT
CDR3aa: CASRITMNTEAFF
abundance: NA
v_gene: TRBV12-3/TRBV12-4
j_gene: TRBJ1-1
d_gene: NA

CDR3nt: TGCAGTGCCCCAGACTACCTCGGGGAGCTGTTTTTT
CDR3aa: CSAPDYLGELFF
abundance: few
v_gene: TRBV20-1
j_gene: TRBJ2-2
d_gene: NA

CDR3nt: TGTGCCAGCATGGGCCGATCCTACGAGCAGTACTTC
CDR3aa: CASMGRSYEQYF
abundance: NA
v_gene: TRBV6-5
j_gene: TRBJ2-7
d_gene: NA

CDR3nt: TGCAGTGCTAAAGACTCTGGCTCCTACGAGCAGTACTTC
CDR3aa: CSAKDSGSYEQYF
abundance: NA
v_gene: TRBV20-1
j_gene: TRBJ2-7
d_gene: NA

CDR3nt: TGCGCCAGCAGCACCCTCCGGGACGGAAACTACGAGCAGTACTTC
CDR3aa: CASSTLRDGNYEQYF
abundance: NA
v_gene: TRBV5-1
j_gene: TRBJ2-7
d_gene: NA

CDR3nt: TGTGCCACCAGCACTCGGGGGATGAATACGCAGTATTTT
CDR3aa: CATSTRGMNTQYF
abundance: few
v_gene: TRBV15
j_gene: TRBJ2-3
d_gene: NA

CDR3nt: TGTGCCAGCACCCTGAGGGGGAACAATGAGCAGTTCTTC
CDR3aa: CASTLRGNNEQFF
abundance: few
v_gene: TRBV12-3/TRBV12-4
j_gene: TRBJ2-1
d_gene: NA

CDR3nt: TGCGCCAGCAGCTGGGGACTAGCGGGGGGAGTTACAGATACGCAGTATTTT
CDR3aa: CASSWGLAGGVTDTQYF
abundance: NA
v_gene: TRBV5-1
j_gene: TRBJ2-3
d_gene: TRBD2

CDR3nt: TGTGCCAGCAGCCAACAGGGTCGAGCTTTCTTT
CDR3aa: CASSQQGRAFF
abundance: NA
v_gene: TRBV7-9
j_gene: TRBJ1-1
d_gene: NA

CDR3nt: TGTGCCAGCAGTTCATATGAGCAGTTCTTC
CDR3aa: CASSSYEQFF
abundance: few
v_gene: TRBV12-3/TRBV12-4
j_gene: TRBJ2-1
d_gene: NA

CDR3nt: TGCGCCAGCAGCCCGGATTTGCTCGAGCAGTACTTC
CDR3aa: CASSPDLLEQYF
abundance: many
v_gene: TRBV5-1
j_gene: TRBJ2-7
d_gene: NA

CDR3nt: TGCAGCGTTGAGGCAGGGTCGATTGAAGCTTTCTTT
CDR3aa: CSVEAGSIEAFF
abundance: NA
v_gene: TRBV29-1
j_gene: TRBJ1-1
d_gene: NA

CDR3nt: TGCAGTGCTGAGGACAAGGCCGGATACGAGCAGTACTTC
CDR3aa: CSAEDKAGYEQYF
abundance: few
v_gene: TRBV20-1
j_gene: TRBJ2-7
d_gene: NA

CDR3nt: TGCGCCAGCAGCGTGGGACAAGTCTACGAGCAGTACTTC
CDR3aa: CASSVGQVYEQYF
abundance: NA
v_gene: TRBV5-1
j_gene: TRBJ2-7
d_gene: NA

CDR3nt: TGTGCCAGCAGCCGGGAGGATCTCTCCTACAATGAGCAGTTCTTC
CDR3aa: CASSREDLSYNEQFF
abundance: NA
v_gene: TRBV5-5
j_gene: TRBJ2-1
d_gene: TRBD2

CDR3nt: TGTGCCAGCAGCTTGGGGGGATTTGGTGAAGCTTTCTTT
CDR3aa: CASSLGGFGEAFF
abundance: NA
v_gene: TRBV7-6
j_gene: TRBJ1-1
d_gene: NA

CDR3nt: TGCGCCAGCAGCTTGCAGGGGAGTCTTGGAGAGCAGTACTTC
CDR3aa: CASSLQGSLGEQYF
abundance: few
v_gene: TRBV5-1
j_gene: TRBJ2-7
d_gene: NA

CDR3nt: TGTGCCACCAGCAGAGGAAATAGCGTCACAGATACGCAGTATTTT
CDR3aa: CATSRGNSVTDTQYF
abundance: NA
v_gene: TRBV15
j_gene: TRBJ2-3
d_gene: NA

CDR3nt: TGTGCCAGCACCGATGGGGGGGTGTTGAACACTGAAGCTTTCTTT
CDR3aa: CASTDGGVLNTEAFF
abundance: few
v_gene: TRBV12-3/TRBV12-4
j_gene: TRBJ1-1
d_gene: NA

CDR3nt: TGTGCCAGCAGCCGCCAGATTAGCTCCTACAATGAGCAGTTCTTC
CDR3aa: CASSRQISSYNEQFF
abundance: NA
v_gene: TRBV3-1
j_gene: TRBJ2-1
d_gene: NA

CDR3nt: TGTGCCAGCAGCCCGGGGGGACAGGGAAGGTTTGGAGAGCAGTTCTTC
CDR3aa: CASSPGGQGRFGEQFF
abundance: NA
v_gene: TRBV5-4
j_gene: TRBJ2-1
d_gene: TRBD1

CDR3nt: TGTGCCATCAGTGAGTCGAAGACTAGCGGGAGGGGTGAGCAGTTCTTC
CDR3aa: CAISESKTSGRGEQFF
abundance: NA
v_gene: TRBV10-3
j_gene: TRBJ2-1
d_gene: TRBD2

CDR3nt: TGCAGTGCTAGAGTTAGGGCAGACCGCGGCTACACCTTC
CDR3aa: CSARVRADRGYTF
abundance: few
v_gene: TRBV20-1
j_gene: TRBJ1-2
d_gene: NA

CDR3nt: TGCAGTGCCGATCCCACAAACTCCGGGGGTACTGAAGCTTTCTTT
CDR3aa: CSADPTNSGGTEAFF
abundance: few
v_gene: TRBV20-1
j_gene: TRBJ1-1
d_gene: NA

CDR3nt: TGCGCCAGCAGCCCTCTCCCGGGAGATGTTCGCGAGCAGTACTTC
CDR3aa: CASSPLPGDVREQYF
abundance: NA
v_gene: TRBV5-1
j_gene: TRBJ2-7
d_gene: NA

CDR3nt: TGTGCCAGCAGTTCTACTCCCCGGCCTAGCGGCACAGATACGCAGTATTTT
CDR3aa: CASSSTPRPSGTDTQYF
abundance: NA
v_gene: TRBV6-5
j_gene: TRBJ2-3
d_gene: NA